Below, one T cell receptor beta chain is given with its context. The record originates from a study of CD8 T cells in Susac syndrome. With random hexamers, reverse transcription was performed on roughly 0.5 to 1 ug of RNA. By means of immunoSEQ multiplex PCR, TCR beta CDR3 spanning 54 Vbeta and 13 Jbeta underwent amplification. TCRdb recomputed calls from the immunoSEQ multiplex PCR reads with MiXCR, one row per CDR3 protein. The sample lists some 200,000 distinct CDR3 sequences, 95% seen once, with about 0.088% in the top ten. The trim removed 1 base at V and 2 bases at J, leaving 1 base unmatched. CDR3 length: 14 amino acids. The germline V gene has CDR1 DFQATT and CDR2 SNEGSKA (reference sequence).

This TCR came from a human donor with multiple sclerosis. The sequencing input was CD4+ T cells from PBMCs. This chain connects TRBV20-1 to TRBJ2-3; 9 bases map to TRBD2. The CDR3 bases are TGCAGTGCTAGAGGGACTAGCGCCACAGATACGCAGTATTTT. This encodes CSARGTSATDTQYF.